Reported below is one TCR beta chain. The antigen it recognizes is unknown. It has no much larger one-base neighbor in the sample; base qualities were not kept. Each collaborating institution followed its own protocols to collect whole blood in K2EDTA tubes. For TCRbeta analysis, collaborators shipped samples as frozen whole blood, isolated PBMCs, or DNA extracted from either of those sample types. These data come from a study of blood T cell repertoires in COVID-19 (dated by TCRdb to 2020 to 2022). Study-wide context: Samples covering the acute and convalescent phases of COVID-19 were provided by collaborators in the United States, Italy and Spain. Where HLA class I and class II types were available, the types were taken from metadata supplied by the sample provider, not from assay-based typing. The prospective study material was composed of cDNA or gDNA derived from T cells, B-cell-depleted T cells, or PBMCs. The repertoires were made available in a free public database intended to serve as a resource for research on the immune response to SARS-CoV-2. The samples were drawn from the first 160 participants of the ongoing ImmuneRACE study and from more than 1,000 subjects provided by 6 global collaborators. Deeply sampled blood TCRbeta repertoires from subjects exposed to, actively infected with, or recovered from COVID-19 were included in the dataset. The sample metadata nearly always contained a de-identified subject ID, COVID-19 status, age in years and sex. Overall study results and their limits: Clinical and demographic metadata were provided uncurated, with the amount varying by source and participant.

The immunoSEQ Assay, a bias-controlled multiplex PCR, was used to amplify TCRbeta CDR3 regions from genomic DNA. Per the source publication's procedure: Within the assay, amplification of reference gene primers was used to estimate how many nucleated cells each sample contained. To quantify the absolute abundance of each unique TCRbeta CDR3 rearrangement, sequence reads were collapsed and filtered. Productive Simpson clonality was computed per sample as the square root of Simpson's diversity index over productive rearrangements. Sourced from immuneACCESS, this table was stored by TCRdb with only in-frame sequences that have V and J called. A share of the clones is absent; for the studies checked, an unresolved V gene accounts for under half, and the remainder has no known explanation. Clone size and the V and J calls come from that table; the DNA yielded D and trimming. Present in this sample are 60,000 to 80,000 clones, roughly 85% of which were seen just once. Of the sample, 1% to 1.5% is held by the ten largest clones.

The V end gives up 4 bases and the J end 6 bases, leaving 17 bases in the junction not matched to a gene. Via the germline V gene, CDR1 is MDHEN and CDR2 SYDVKM. The CDR3 runs 17 amino acids, cysteine and phenylalanine included. The CDR3 DNA has 51 bases and is translated from base 1. The rearranged segments are TRBV28 and TRBJ2-7; TRBD2 lines up with 8 middle nucleotides. The TCR originated in a woman older than 75 with acute or convalescent COVID-19. The sample was peripheral blood. CDR3 loop: CASSSPGAGTSMREQYF. The DNA sequence is TGTGCCAGCAGTTCCCCCGGTGCGGGGACTAGTATGCGCGAGCAGTACTTC. Beyond the CDR3, the reference TRBV28 and TRBJ2-7 genes provide the residues; the full variable domain reads: DVKVTQSSRYLVKRTGEKVFLECVQDMDHENMFWYRQDPGLGLRLIYFSYDVKMKEKGDIPEGYSVSREKKERFSLILESASTNQTSMYLCASSSPGAGTSMREQYFGPGTRLTVT.